The rows below give T cell receptor beta chains drawn from one sample of a study of vaccination and CD4 T cells after COVID-19. These TCRs are of unknown antigen specificity. TCRdb used MiXCR to reprocess the PCR reads, holding one entry per CDR3 protein. The sample gives around 25,000 distinct CDR3 sequences, 67% of which show up once; around 15% is in the top ten. The sequences come from CD4+ T cells from blood, cultured in vitro, collected after SARS-CoV-2 vaccination. Receptors originate from a human donor who received a COVID-19 vaccine. CDR3s include the opening cysteine and the closing phenylalanine or tryptophan. D genes are given only for firm matches. Only some rows state a clone size, as once, few, many or a class for expanded clones.

v_call,d_call,clone_size,j_call,cdr3_nt,cdr3_aa
TRBV6-5,TRBD1,.,TRBJ2-5,TGTGCCAGCAGTTCCGGGACAGGGGGCTTTGGTGAGACCCAGTACTTC,CASSSGTGGFGETQYF
TRBV20-1,.,once,TRBJ1-1,TGCAGTGCTAGAGAAGAGGGTAGGGCCACTGAAGCTTTCTTT,CSAREEGRATEAFF
TRBV6-2/TRBV6-3,.,.,TRBJ1-2,TGTGCCAGCAGTTACTCAGACAGTAACTATGGCTACACCTTC,CASSYSDSNYGYTF
TRBV6-1,.,.,TRBJ2-7,TGTGCCAGCAACCACGCGGTGGGCTACGAGCAGTACTTC,CASNHAVGYEQYF
TRBV6-1,TRBD1,few,TRBJ2-4,TGTGCCAGCAGCAAAAAAAGGACAGGGCTAGCCAAAAACATTCAGTACTTC,CASSKKRTGLAKNIQYF
TRBV19,.,.,TRBJ1-2,TGTGCCAGTAGAAGTCCGGGGGAAGGCTATGGCTACACCTTC,CASRSPGEGYGYTF
TRBV7-2,TRBD1,.,TRBJ1-1,TGTGCCAGCAGCTTCCGGGACAGGGAGAACACTGAAGCTTTCTTT,CASSFRDRENTEAFF
TRBV21-1,.,few,TRBJ1-6,TGTGCCAGCTCAGGGGTTTATAATTCACCCCTCCACTTT,CASSGVYNSPLHF
TRBV20-1,.,.,TRBJ1-5,TGCAGTGCTAGAGACAGGGACACCCAGCCCCAGCATTTT,CSARDRDTQPQHF
TRBV19,TRBD1,.,TRBJ1-1,TGTGCCAGTAGTGTCCAGGGGGCGGTGAACACTGAAGCTTTCTTT,CASSVQGAVNTEAFF
TRBV19,.,.,TRBJ1-1,TGTGCCAGTAGGCCACAGGGTTTCGGGAGGACTGAAGCTTTCTTT,CASRPQGFGRTEAFF
TRBV7-9,.,.,TRBJ1-1,TGTGCCAGCAGCGGACGGGGGGACACTGAAGCTTTCTTT,CASSGRGDTEAFF
TRBV20-1,TRBD1,.,TRBJ2-5,TGCAGTGCTAGAGATCAAATTCAGGGGGCTTCGGAGACCCAGTACTTC,CSARDQIQGASETQYF
TRBV12-3/TRBV12-4,TRBD2,.,TRBJ2-3,TGTGCCAGCAGTCAACTAGCGGGGGGCCGCGGGCAGTATTTT,CASSQLAGGRGQYF
TRBV7-8,.,.,TRBJ1-5,TGTGCCAGCAGCTTAGTTGAGGGGCTGAATCAGCCCCAGCATTTT,CASSLVEGLNQPQHF
TRBV19,TRBD2,.,TRBJ2-1,TGTGCCAGTAGGCCACCGGGAGGAAGGAGCTCCTACAATGAGCAGTTCTTC,CASRPPGGRSSYNEQFF
TRBV19,.,.,TRBJ1-2,TGTGCCAGTAGTATCGGGGATAACTATGGCTACACCTTC,CASSIGDNYGYTF
TRBV20-1,.,.,TRBJ2-5,TGCAGTGCTAGCACAGGGCTTGAGACCCAGTACTTC,CSASTGLETQYF
TRBV20-1,.,.,TRBJ1-2,TGCAGTGCGGACCGGGCCGCCTATGGCTACACCTTC,CSADRAAYGYTF
TRBV19,TRBD1,.,TRBJ1-5,TGTGCCAGTAGTGGGACAGGGGGCCATCAGCCCCAGCATTTT,CASSGTGGHQPQHF
TRBV25-1,TRBD1,.,TRBJ1-1,TGTGCCAGCAGGACAGGGCTGGCGAACACTGAAGCTTTCTTT,CASRTGLANTEAFF
TRBV6-1,.,.,TRBJ1-1,TGTGCCAGCAGTGAAGTACGGAACACTGAAGCTTTCTTT,CASSEVRNTEAFF
TRBV5-1,.,.,TRBJ1-2,TGCGCCAGCAGCTTGGTTTCGGGGGCAGGAGGATATGGCTACACCTTC,CASSLVSGAGGYGYTF
TRBV5-4,.,.,TRBJ1-2,TGTGTCAGCAGCTTGGCCCGATCTAACTATGGCTACACCTTC,CVSSLARSNYGYTF
TRBV15,TRBD2,.,TRBJ2-5,TGTGCCACCAGCAGAGATCCTAGCGGGGAAGAGACCCAGTACTTC,CATSRDPSGEETQYF
TRBV7-2,TRBD1,.,TRBJ1-2,TGTGCCAGCAGGCAACGTACAGGGGGCTTCGATGGCTACACCTTC,CASRQRTGGFDGYTF
TRBV20-1,TRBD1,.,TRBJ1-5,TGCAGTGCTCGAGGCGACAGGGATCAGCCCCAGCATTTT,CSARGDRDQPQHF
TRBV5-1,.,medium-sized,TRBJ1-6,TGCGCCAGCAGCTCGGAATATCGTCGGACTAATTCACCCCTCCACTTT,CASSSEYRRTNSPLHF
TRBV20-1,.,.,TRBJ1-1,TGCAGTGCTAGAGGCAAATCGAACACTGAAGCTTTCTTT,CSARGKSNTEAFF
TRBV12-3/TRBV12-4,.,.,TRBJ1-6,TGTGCCAGCAGTCCGGACCGACGGGCAAATTCACCCCTCCACTTT,CASSPDRRANSPLHF
TRBV9,.,.,TRBJ1-1,TGTGCCAGCAGCTCCGGGCACGCGAACACTGAAGCTTTCTTT,CASSSGHANTEAFF
TRBV6-1,.,.,TRBJ1-6,TGTGCGACACTCAGACAGGCCCAATATAATTCACCCCTCCACTTT,CATLRQAQYNSPLHF
TRBV20-1,.,once,TRBJ2-5,TGCAGTGCTAGAGAGAATATCGGACTAGGGGGCGGGTCGACCCAGTACTTC,CSARENIGLGGGSTQYF
TRBV7-2,.,.,TRBJ2-1,TGTGCCAGCAGCTTAGACTTCAACAATGAGCAGTTCTTC,CASSLDFNNEQFF
TRBV27,.,.,TRBJ2-2,TGTGCCAGCAGTTTAACAGGGTCCACCGGGGAGCTGTTTTTT,CASSLTGSTGELFF
TRBV19,.,once,TRBJ1-2,TGTGCCAGTAGTCCCCGAGGAGGGAATGGCTACACCTTC,CASSPRGGNGYTF
TRBV12-3/TRBV12-4,.,.,TRBJ1-1,TGTGCCAGCAGTTTCCACCGGGGGGACACTGAAGCTTTCTTT,CASSFHRGDTEAFF
TRBV24-1,TRBD2,.,TRBJ2-5,TGTGCCACCAGTGAAGCGGGCGGGGGGGCTAGAGAGACCCAGTACTTC,CATSEAGGGARETQYF
TRBV6-1,.,.,TRBJ2-1,TGTGCCAGCAGGGCGCGGGGCAATGCCTTCAATGAGCAGTTCTTC,CASRARGNAFNEQFF